Below, 20 T cell receptor beta chains from the same sample are listed, as sequenced in a study of cytomegalovirus exposure and HLA in healthy donors. TCRdb's table, derived via immunoSEQ multiplex PCR, lists solely in-frame clones and lacks some. The sample carries some 210,000 clones, over 75% recorded once. Sequenced sample: PBMCs. Every receptor here comes from a woman aged 18-35 years in good health and CMV-seropositive.

This chain connects TRBV29-1 to TRBJ2-3, with 7 bases that match TRBD1. The CDR3 covers 14 residues. Germline CDR1 reads SQVTM; CDR2 reads ANQGSEA. V lost 3 bases and J lost 1; bases outside the gene matches: 4. CDR3 residues: CSVEPGQRTDTQYF. In DNA form, the CDR3 reads TGCAGCGTTGAGCCGGGACAGCGCACAGATACGCAGTATTTT.

The chain joins TRBV13 to TRBJ2-1, with 12 positions matching TRBD1. CDR3 length equals 15 residues. V shed 3 bases and J 7 bases; nucleotides not matched to a gene: 4. Germline CDR1 PRHDT, CDR2 FYEKMQ (reference sequence). The CDR3 spells CASSFGTGGRNEQFF. DNA for the CDR3: TGTGCCAGCAGCTTCGGGACAGGGGGCCGGAATGAGCAGTTCTTC.

This clone has more than one count but fewer than ten. The junction does not match germline at one end; this may be a read error. The chain links TRBV27 to TRBJ1-2, with TRBD1 matching 8 bases. CDR1 is MNHEY, CDR2 SMNVEV, per germline (reference sequence). This CDR3 comprises 16 residues. CDR3 protein: CASSLRRSGTGIGQFF. CDR3 coding DNA: TGTGCCAGCAGCCTACGCCGCTCCGGGACAGGCATCGGGCAATTCTTC.

The J gene is TRBJ2-1, the V gene TRBV15; 8 nucleotides line up with TRBD1. This CDR3 contains 15 residues. The germline V gene encodes CDR1 LNHNV and CDR2 YYDKDF (reference sequence). After removal of 3 bases from V and 10 bases from J, the junction contained 11 bases not matched to a gene. The CDR3 sequence is CATSSSWTGSREQFF. The CDR3 DNA reads TGTGCCACCAGCAGTTCCTGGACAGGGTCTAGGGAGCAGTTCTTC.

This rearrangement joins TRBV6-5 to TRBJ2-3, with D possibly matching TRBD1 (6 bases). This CDR3 region has 13 residues. Germline values: CDR1 MNHEY, CDR2 SVGAGI. The germline V and J ends were trimmed by 4 bases and 3 bases, with 8 bases remaining between them. CDR3 DNA sequence: TGTGCCAGCAGTTTCACAGGGACAGATACGCAGTATTTT. Translating gives CASSFTGTDTQYF.

The V and J genes are TRBV4-2 and TRBJ2-7; TRBD2 agrees at 7 bases. The CDR3 loop spans 15 amino acids. The V gene's germline CDR1 is LGHNA and CDR2 YNFKEQ. V lost 0 bases, J lost 6 bases, and 8 bases stayed unmatched. CDR3 in amino acids: CASSQDGGGVGEQYF. CDR3 nucleotides: TGTGCCAGCAGCCAAGATGGGGGGGGAGTGGGCGAGCAGTACTTC.

Details on this clone: This sample also contains other DNA sequences that code for the same CDR3. V is TRBV2 and J is TRBJ1-3; TRBD1 aligns across 9 bases. The CDR3 totals 15 residues. Germline CDR1 SNHLY, CDR2 FYNNEI. Trimming took 6 bases from V and 1 from J; bases not matched to a gene: 4. CDR3 residues: CASRRTGESGNTIYF. The CDR3 nucleotides read TGTGCCAGCAGGAGGACAGGGGAATCTGGAAACACCATATATTTT.

The genes are TRBV18 and TRBJ1-1, with unresolved D. The CDR3 covers 12 residues. Germline V lookup: CDR1 KGHSH, CDR2 LQKENI. V lost 2 bases to trimming and J lost 3 bases, with 4 bases between them. This CDR3 reads CASSPSYTEAFF. CDR3 in DNA: TGTGCCAGCTCACCATCGTACACTGAAGCTTTCTTT.

About this clone itself: A much bigger clone sits one base away, suggesting this may be a read error. The chain uses TRBV7-6 and TRBJ2-7; 8 positions match TRBD1. Germline loops: CDR1 SGHVS, CDR2 FNYEAQ. This CDR3 has 15 residues. With V trimmed by 1 base and J by 0 bases, 2 bases remained unmatched. The CDR3 protein is CASSLGTGSSYEQYF. CDR3 DNA sequence: TGTGCCAGCAGCTTAGGGACAGGGAGCTCCTACGAGCAGTACTTC.

The chain recombines TRBV30 with TRBJ1-5; possibly TRBD1 for D (6 bases). Germline V gives CDR1 GTSNPN, CDR2 SVGIG (reference sequence). V lost 2 bases, J lost 3 bases, and 11 bases lay in between. The CDR3 length is 14 residues. CDR3 amino acids: CAWSTGTNNQPQHF. The CDR3 coding sequence is TGTGCCTGGAGTACAGGGACAAACAATCAGCCCCAGCATTTT.

The chain recombines TRBV13 with TRBJ2-3, with 10 bases that match TRBD1. Germline V gives CDR1 PRHDT, CDR2 FYEKMQ (reference sequence). With V trimmed by 3 bases and J by 3 bases, 3 bases remained unmatched. The CDR3 consists of 15 residues. The CDR3: CASSFRDRGTDTQYF. The CDR3 DNA reads as TGTGCCAGCAGCTTCCGGGACAGGGGAACAGATACGCAGTATTTT.

This chain links TRBV28 with TRBJ2-7; 7 bases align to TRBD1. The CDR3 sequence is 15 residues long. The junction had 12 bases not matched to a gene; V was cut back by 6 bases and J by 4 bases. CDR1 is MDHEN and CDR2 is SYDVKM in the germline V gene. The CDR3 loop is CASSQHRTGDYEQYF. DNA of the CDR3: TGTGCCAGCAGCCAACACCGGACAGGAGATTACGAGCAGTACTTC.

The chain combines TRBV28 with TRBJ1-5, with D possibly being TRBD1 (6 bases). The germline CDR1 and CDR2 sequences are MDHEN and SYDVKM. V was pared by 5 bases and J by 1 base, with 9 bases between. The CDR3 extends over 14 amino acids. The CDR3 DNA reads TGTGCCAGCAGTCCAGGGGCAAGCAATCAGCCCCAGCATTTT. The encoded protein is CASSPGASNQPQHF.

This chain links TRBV6-5 with TRBJ2-5; a possible D gene is TRBD2 (6 bases). Germline-derived CDR1 and CDR2 are MNHEY and SVGAGI. The CDR3 contains 12 residues. The V end was cut by 8 bases, the J end by 5 bases, with 12 bases between. The CDR3 region is CASGQRVETQYF. CDR3 nucleotides: TGTGCCAGCGGGCAGCGGGTGGAGACCCAGTACTTC.

This chain joins TRBV19 and TRBJ2-3; no clear D gene. This CDR3 contains 13 residues. Trimming left V 2 bases short and J 1 base short, with 4 bases between. Germline V gene lookup returns CDR1 LNHDA and CDR2 SQIVND (reference sequence). The chain's CDR3 is CASSIQGTDTQYF. Here the CDR3 DNA reads TGTGCCAGTAGTATACAGGGCACAGATACGCAGTATTTT.

The rearrangement links TRBV7-9 to TRBJ2-2, with 10 bases aligning to TRBD1. CDR3 size: 17 residues. CDR1 and CDR2 (germline): SEHNR, FQNEAQ (reference sequence). V lost 5 bases and J lost 8; bases outside the gene matches: 14. DNA for the CDR3: TGTGCCAGCAGCCCCGCGCGGGGGGACAGGGGATTAGGGGAGCTGTTTTTT. It is translated as CASSPARGDRGLGELFF.

This chain uses TRBV9 with TRBJ1-1; the match to TRBD1 covers 7 bases. CDR3 length: 14 residues. J gave up 5 bases and V 3 bases, and 7 bases lay outside the gene matches. Germline-derived CDR1 and CDR2 are SGDLS and YYNGEE. The CDR3 sequence: CASSGAGTVTEAFF. CDR3 DNA: TGTGCCAGCAGCGGCGCCGGGACAGTTACTGAAGCTTTCTTT.

The chain links TRBV5-5 to TRBJ2-1, with TRBD1 identical over 9 bases. The germline V gene encodes CDR1 SGHKS and CDR2 YYEKEE (reference sequence). The CDR3 extends over 12 amino acids. V gave up 4 bases and J gave up 10 bases; unmatched junction bases: 3. The CDR3 spells CASSGGTGEQFF. The CDR3 DNA reads TGTGCCAGCAGCGGAGGGACAGGGGAGCAGTTCTTC.

Only a few counts were recorded for this clone. The chain is built from TRBV4-1 and TRBJ2-2; 10 bases line up with TRBD2. Germline lookup yields CDR1 MGHRA and CDR2 YSYEKL. V was pared by 4 bases and J by 1 base, with 6 bases of the junction left unmatched. The CDR3 has 17 residues. CDR3 nucleotide sequence: TGCGCCAGCAGCCCCCCCCTAGCGGGAGAGAACACCGGGGAGCTGTTTTTT. Translating gives CASSPPLAGENTGELFF.

V is TRBV12-1 and J is TRBJ2-1; whether TRBD2, the table's D call, matches the DNA was not checked. TRBV12-1 is flagged as a pseudogene. The CDR3 has 15 amino acids. The CDR3 protein is CASSTSAGVYNEQFF. Here the CDR3 DNA reads TGTGCCAGCAGCACATCAGCGGGAGTCTACAATGAGCAGTTCTTC.